Shown below are 17 T cell receptor beta chains from a single sample sequenced in a study of chemoradiotherapy in HPV16-positive cancers. Repertoires were generated with immunoSEQ multiplex PCR, while TCRdb's copy carries only in-frame clones and drops some. Here the sample spans about 29,000 clones, roughly 92% being singletons. The specimen comprised blood, sampled from a patient who underwent chemoradiotherapy. The receptors here all came from a human donor with HPV-associated anogenital cancer.

The chain carries TRBV7-2 and TRBJ1-2, with a tentative D call TRBD1 (6 bases). V lost 1 base and J lost 8, with 11 bases in between. The germline CDR1 and CDR2 sequences are SGHTA and FQGNSA. This CDR3 region has 13 residues. In DNA, the CDR3 is TGTGCCAGCAGCTTAGTGAGGGGGGAAGGCTACACCTTC. Its translation is CASSLVRGEGYTF. The whole variable domain, filled in from reference TRBV7-2 and TRBJ1-2, reads GAGVSQSPSNKVTEKGKDVELRCDPISGHTALYWYRQSLGQGLEFLIYFQGNSAPDKSGLPSDRFSAERTGGSVSTLTIQRTQQEDSAVYLCASSLVRGEGYTFGSGTRLTVV.

The table lists this clone with a few counts. The chain couples TRBV5-1 to TRBJ2-1, with a possible D match to TRBD2 (6 bases). There are 12 residues in the CDR3. Germline V gives CDR1 SGHRS, CDR2 YFSETQ. V dropped 0 bases and J dropped 15 bases, with 13 bases sitting between them. The chain's CDR3 is CASSLDGLAWFF. As DNA, the CDR3 is TGCGCCAGCAGCTTGGACGGGCTAGCGTGGTTCTTC.

CDR3 protein: CASSYSSGGELFF. The CDR3 DNA reads TGTGCCAGCAGTTACTCCTCGGGCGGGGAGCTGTTTTTT. The gene calls are TRBV6-6 and TRBJ2-2; no clear D gene. CDR3 length: 13 amino acids. V was cut by 0 bases and J by 7 bases, with 6 bases left in between. Germline assignment: CDR1 MNHNY and CDR2 SVGAGI (reference sequence).

This sequence joins TRBV5-5 and TRBJ2-5, with D uncertain. V lost 2 bases and J 2 bases, leaving 16 bases between the germline ends. Germline V gives CDR1 SGHKS, CDR2 YYEKEE (reference sequence). The CDR3 consists of 16 residues. The CDR3 protein is CASSFRIAQAQETQYF. CDR3 sequence (DNA): TGTGCCAGCAGCTTCAGGATTGCCCAGGCTCAAGAGACCCAGTACTTC.

The V call is TRBV11-2, the J call TRBJ2-7, with D tentatively TRBD1 (5 bases). Trimming removed 3 bases from V and 0 bases from J, with 9 bases in between. The CDR3 runs 14 residues. In germline, CDR1 is SGHAT, CDR2 FQNNGV. For the CDR3, the DNA is TGTGCCAGCAGCTTGAGCAGGGCCTCCTACGAGCAGTACTTC. Translating it yields CASSLSRASYEQYF.

The CDR3, as DNA: TGTGCCATCAGCGAAGAGGCAACCCCTGACTACACCTTC. It encodes CAISEEATPDYTF. V and J are TRBV10-3 and TRBJ1-2; no clear D gene. The CDR3 sequence is 13 residues long. The V gene's germline CDR1 is ENHRY and CDR2 SYGVKD. V was shortened by 6 bases and J by 10 bases, with 18 bases between the two germline ends.

The chain carries TRBV9 and TRBJ2-5; 7 bases map to TRBD2. The V and J ends lost 4 bases and 1 base, in that order; junction bases with no gene match: 10. This CDR3 is built from 16 residues. Per germline, CDR1 SGDLS and CDR2 YYNGEE. The CDR3 is CASSLRGTGGQETQYF. The CDR3 coding sequence is TGTGCCAGCAGCCTAAGGGGAACGGGGGGCCAAGAGACCCAGTACTTC.

CDR3 nucleotide sequence: TGCGCCAGCAGCCTTGGACAGTCTAGCAATCAGCCCCAGCATTTT. This sequence encodes CASSLGQSSNQPQHF. This sequence joins TRBV4-1 and TRBJ1-5; a weak D match, TRBD1 (6 bases). The V gene's germline CDR1 is MGHRA and CDR2 YSYEKL. This CDR3 is 15 amino acids long. V was cut by 4 bases and J by 0 bases, with 10 bases left in between.

The J gene is TRBJ2-3, the V gene TRBV10-3, with 9 bases matching TRBD2. Looked up from germline, CDR1 is ENHRY and CDR2 is SYGVKD. Trimming cost V 3 bases and J 5 bases; bases outside gene matches: 6. The CDR3 runs 15 residues. CDR3 residues: CAISDAGGRGDTQYF. CDR3 sequence (DNA): TGTGCCATCAGTGATGCGGGGGGGCGGGGAGATACGCAGTATTTT.

The chain recombines TRBV6-7 with TRBJ2-7; a possible D gene is TRBD2 (7 bases). TRBV6-7 is assigned to the ORF class and has an uncertain function. The CDR3 is made up of 14 amino acids. Trimming shortened V by 2 bases and J by 4 bases, and 12 bases separated the two germline ends. CDR3 nucleotide sequence: TGTGCCAGCAGTTACGGGGGGGCCGGGTACGAGCAGTACTTC. It encodes CASSYGGAGYEQYF.

In its sample, this clone was seen a few times. The J gene is TRBJ2-3, the V gene TRBV7-7; D is unresolved. The germline V gene encodes CDR1 SSHAT and CDR2 FNYEAQ (reference sequence). V was cut by 5 bases and J by 2 bases, with 17 bases left in between. The CDR3 is made up of 16 amino acids. CDR3 DNA sequence: TGTGCCAGCAGCCACGGCCCCTTCCCCTCCACAGATACGCAGTATTTT. Translating it yields CASSHGPFPSTDTQYF.

The V gene is TRBV28, the J gene TRBJ2-7; the match to TRBD1 covers 7 bases. The CDR3 runs to 12 residues. CDR1 is MDHEN and CDR2 is SYDVKM in the germline V gene. V was clipped by 6 bases and J by 7 bases; unmatched bases: 6. Here the CDR3 DNA reads TGTGCCAGCAGCCCGACAGGGCTAGAGCAGTACTTC. Protein sequence: CASSPTGLEQYF. Filled out from reference TRBV28 and TRBJ2-7, the complete variable domain reads DVKVTQSSRYLVKRTGEKVFLECVQDMDHENMFWYRQDPGLGLRLIYFSYDVKMKEKGDIPEGYSVSREKKERFSLILESASTNQTSMYLCASSPTGLEQYFGPGTRLTVT.

This CDR3 reads CASSPGVTPWDEQFF. CDR3 sequence (DNA): TGTGCCAGCTCCCCGGGGGTTACACCCTGGGATGAGCAGTTCTTC. The chain has TRBV18 and TRBJ2-1; maybe TRBD2 (6 bases). With 6 bases removed from V and 8 bases from J, the gap between germline ends came to 20 bases. CDR1 is KGHSH and CDR2 is LQKENI in the germline V gene. The CDR3 is made up of 15 amino acids.

V gene TRBV18 combines with J gene TRBJ2-7; D call uncertain. Germline assignment: CDR1 KGHSH and CDR2 LQKENI. Trimming removed 4 bases at V and 4 bases at J, with 11 bases between. The CDR3 spans 13 residues. The CDR3 protein is CASSLLTEYEQYF. CDR3 nucleotides: TGTGCCAGCTCACTCCTGACGGAATACGAGCAGTACTTC.

The gene calls are TRBV6-5 and TRBJ2-1, with D maybe TRBD2 (6 bases). The CDR3 length is 14 residues. Germline V gene sequence: CDR1 MNHEY, CDR2 SVGAGI. Trimming took off 3 bases at V and 7 bases at J, with 13 bases between the two ends. CDR3 loop: CASSYVLALNEQFF. CDR3 in DNA: TGTGCCAGCAGTTATGTCCTAGCGCTAAATGAGCAGTTCTTC.

This chain links TRBV5-4 with TRBJ2-3, with D perhaps matching TRBD2 (5 bases). Deletions cut 2 bases from V and 6 bases from J, with 16 bases between. Germline CDR1 SGHNT, CDR2 YYREEE (reference sequence). CDR3 length: 15 amino acids. The DNA for the CDR3 is TGTGCCAGCAGCTTAGTCAGCGGAGCTCCGGATACGCAGTATTTT. Its protein is CASSLVSGAPDTQYF. Using reference TRBV5-4 and TRBJ2-3 for the parts outside the CDR3, the full variable domain is ETGVTQSPTHLIKTRGQQVTLRCSSQSGHNTVSWYQQALGQGPQFIFQYYREEENGRGNFPPRFSGLQFPNYSSELNVNALELDDSALYLCASSLVSGAPDTQYFGPGTRLTVL.

The chain combines TRBV6-1 with TRBJ2-2, with unresolved D. CDR1 and CDR2 from the germline V gene are MNHNS and SASEGT. The CDR3 is 14 amino acids. V lost 2 bases, J lost 3 bases, and 7 bases lay in between. The CDR3 loop is CASSEKMDTGELFF. DNA of the CDR3: TGTGCCAGCAGTGAAAAAATGGACACCGGGGAGCTGTTTTTT.